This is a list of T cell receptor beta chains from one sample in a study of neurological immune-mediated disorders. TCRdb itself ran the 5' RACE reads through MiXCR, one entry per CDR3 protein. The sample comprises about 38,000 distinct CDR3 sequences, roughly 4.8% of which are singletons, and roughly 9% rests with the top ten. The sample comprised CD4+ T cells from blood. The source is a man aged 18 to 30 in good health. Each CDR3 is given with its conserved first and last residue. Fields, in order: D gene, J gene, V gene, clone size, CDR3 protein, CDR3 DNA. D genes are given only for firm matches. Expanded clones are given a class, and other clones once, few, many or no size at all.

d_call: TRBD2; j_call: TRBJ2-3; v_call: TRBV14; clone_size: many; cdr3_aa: CASSPEAGGPPDTQYF; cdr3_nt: TGTGCCAGCAGCCCCGAAGCGGGGGGGCCCCCAGATACGCAGTATTTT
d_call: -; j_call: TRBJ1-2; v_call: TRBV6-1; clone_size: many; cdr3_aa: CASSDQWDFGGYTF; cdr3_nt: TGTGCCAGCAGTGATCAATGGGATTTCGGTGGCTACACCTTC
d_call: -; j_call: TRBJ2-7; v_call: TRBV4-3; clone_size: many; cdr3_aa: CASSPRVGDEQYF; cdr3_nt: TGCGCCAGCAGCCCCCGTGTTGGTGACGAGCAGTACTTC
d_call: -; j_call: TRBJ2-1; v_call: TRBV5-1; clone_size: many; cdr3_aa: CASSLAEGLGEQFF; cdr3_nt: TGCGCCAGCAGCTTGGCCGAGGGGTTGGGTGAGCAGTTCTTC
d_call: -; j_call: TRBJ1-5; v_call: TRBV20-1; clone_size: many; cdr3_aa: CSARVRGQGGNQPQHF; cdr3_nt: TGCAGTGCTAGAGTGCGCGGGCAGGGTGGCAATCAGCCCCAGCATTTT
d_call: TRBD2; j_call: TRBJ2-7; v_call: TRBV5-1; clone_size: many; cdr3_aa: CASSLASGVTYEQYF; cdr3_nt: TGCGCCAGCAGCTTGGCTAGCGGGGTTACCTACGAGCAGTACTTC
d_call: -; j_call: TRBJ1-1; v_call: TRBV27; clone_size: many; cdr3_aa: CASSPRQSAEAFF; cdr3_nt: TGTGCCAGCAGCCCCCGACAGTCCGCTGAAGCTTTCTTT
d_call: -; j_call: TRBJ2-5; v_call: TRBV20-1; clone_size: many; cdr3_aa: CSASFTSWGIFETQYF; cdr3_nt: TGCAGTGCTAGTTTCACTAGCTGGGGGATTTTCGAGACCCAGTACTTC
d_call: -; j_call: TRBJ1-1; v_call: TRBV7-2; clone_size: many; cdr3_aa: CASSLAGGTFTNTEAFF; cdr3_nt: TGTGCCAGCAGCTTAGCCGGAGGGACATTTACGAACACTGAAGCTTTCTTT
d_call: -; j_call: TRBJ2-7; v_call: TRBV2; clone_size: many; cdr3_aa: CASREQGPYEQYF; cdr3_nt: TGTGCCAGCAGGGAACAGGGACCCTACGAGCAGTACTTC
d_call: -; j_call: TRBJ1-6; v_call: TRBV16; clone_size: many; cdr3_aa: CASSPSTVYNSPLHF; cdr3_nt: TGTGCCAGCAGCCCATCGACAGTCTATAATTCACCCCTCCACTTT
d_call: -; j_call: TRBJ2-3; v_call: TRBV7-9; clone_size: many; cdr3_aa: CASTLDGAHSDTQYF; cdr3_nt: TGTGCCAGCACCCTAGACGGAGCCCACTCCGATACGCAGTATTTT
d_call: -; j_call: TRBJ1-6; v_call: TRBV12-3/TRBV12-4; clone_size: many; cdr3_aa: CASSFWAANSPLHF; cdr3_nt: TGTGCCAGCAGTTTTTGGGCAGCTAATTCACCCCTCCACTTT
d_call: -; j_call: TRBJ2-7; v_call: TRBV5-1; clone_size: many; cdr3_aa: CASSPRGTSSYEQYF; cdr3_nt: TGCGCCAGCAGCCCGCGTGGCACGAGCTCCTACGAGCAGTACTTC
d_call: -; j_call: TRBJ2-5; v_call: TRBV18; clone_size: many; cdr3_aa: CASSPPTHEGQYF; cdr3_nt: TGTGCCAGCTCACCACCGACCCACGAGGGCCAGTACTTC
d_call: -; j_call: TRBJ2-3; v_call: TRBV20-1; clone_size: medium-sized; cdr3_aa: CSANKVQGVSTDTQYF; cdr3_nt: TGCAGTGCCAACAAGGTACAGGGCGTAAGCACAGATACGCAGTATTTT
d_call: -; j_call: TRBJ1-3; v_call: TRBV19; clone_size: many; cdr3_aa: CASSPHEGVGNTIYF; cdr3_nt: TGTGCCAGTAGTCCCCATGAGGGCGTCGGAAACACCATATATTTT
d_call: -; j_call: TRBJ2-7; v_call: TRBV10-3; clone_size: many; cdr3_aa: CAISEASYEQYF; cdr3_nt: TGTGCCATCAGTGAGGCTTCCTACGAGCAGTACTTC
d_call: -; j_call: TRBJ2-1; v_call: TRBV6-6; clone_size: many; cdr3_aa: CASSSGTKSYNEQFF; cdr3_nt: TGTGCCAGCAGTTCCGGGACAAAGTCCTACAATGAGCAGTTCTTC
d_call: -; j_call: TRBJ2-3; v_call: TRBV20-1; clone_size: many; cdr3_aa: CSARFISGRGYTDTQYF; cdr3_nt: TGCAGTGCTAGATTTATATCCGGGCGGGGCTACACAGATACGCAGTATTTT
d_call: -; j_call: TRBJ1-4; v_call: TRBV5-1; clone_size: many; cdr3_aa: CASSLAWGTNEKLFF; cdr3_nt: TGCGCCAGCAGCTTGGCTTGGGGAACTAATGAAAAACTGTTTTTT
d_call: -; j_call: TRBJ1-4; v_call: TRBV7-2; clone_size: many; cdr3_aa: CASSLEANEKLFF; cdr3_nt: TGTGCCAGCAGCTTAGAGGCTAATGAAAAACTGTTTTTT
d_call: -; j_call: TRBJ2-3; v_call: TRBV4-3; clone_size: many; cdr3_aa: CASSQGVKGSDTQYF; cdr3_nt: TGCGCCAGCAGCCAAGGGGTAAAGGGCTCAGATACGCAGTATTTT
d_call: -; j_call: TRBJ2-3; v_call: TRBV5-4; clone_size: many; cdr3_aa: CASMRGSHTDTQYF; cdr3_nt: TGTGCCAGCATGAGGGGTTCTCACACAGATACGCAGTATTTT
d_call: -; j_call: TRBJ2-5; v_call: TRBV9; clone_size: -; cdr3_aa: CASATSRETQYF; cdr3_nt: TGTGCCAGCGCCACTAGTAGAGAGACCCAGTACTTC
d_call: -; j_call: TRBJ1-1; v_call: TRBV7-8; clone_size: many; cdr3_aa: CASSFRGSVNTEAFF; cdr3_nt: TGTGCCAGCAGCTTTCGCGGGAGCGTGAACACTGAAGCTTTCTTT
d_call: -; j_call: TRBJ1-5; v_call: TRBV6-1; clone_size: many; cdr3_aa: CATQSPAGYSNQPQHF; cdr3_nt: TGTGCCACGCAAAGTCCCGCGGGATATAGCAATCAGCCCCAGCATTTT
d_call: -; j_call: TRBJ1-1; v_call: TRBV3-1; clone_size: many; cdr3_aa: CASRPKTTGTEAFF; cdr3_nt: TGTGCCAGCAGACCTAAAACAACCGGGACAGAAGCTTTCTTT
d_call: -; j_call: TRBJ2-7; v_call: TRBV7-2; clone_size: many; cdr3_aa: CASSLRVNQYF; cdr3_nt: TGTGCCAGCAGCTTACGGGTAAACCAGTACTTC
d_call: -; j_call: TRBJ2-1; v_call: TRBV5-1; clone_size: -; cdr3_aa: CASSYGTYNEQFF; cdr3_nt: TGCGCCAGCAGCTACGGGACCTACAATGAGCAGTTCTTC
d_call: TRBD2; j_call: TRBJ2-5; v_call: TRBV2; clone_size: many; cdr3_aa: CASRKLAAQETQYF; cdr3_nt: TGTGCCAGCAGGAAACTAGCGGCCCAAGAGACCCAGTACTTC
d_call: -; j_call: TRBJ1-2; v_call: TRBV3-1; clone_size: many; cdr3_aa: CASSQLAAIGTSYTF; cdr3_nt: TGTGCCAGCAGCCAATTAGCGGCCATCGGGACGAGCTACACCTTC
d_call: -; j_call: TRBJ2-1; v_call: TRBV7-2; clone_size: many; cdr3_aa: CASRNTGHLYNEQFF; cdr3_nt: TGTGCCAGCAGAAATACGGGGCACCTCTACAATGAGCAGTTCTTC
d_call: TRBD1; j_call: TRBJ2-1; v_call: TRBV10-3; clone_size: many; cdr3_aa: CAISRGQGGNEQFF; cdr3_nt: TGTGCCATCAGCAGGGGACAGGGAGGGAATGAGCAGTTCTTC
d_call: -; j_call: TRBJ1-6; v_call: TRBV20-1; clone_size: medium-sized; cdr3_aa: CSARSANSPLHF; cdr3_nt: TGCAGTGCTCGGTCGGCAAATTCACCCCTCCACTTT
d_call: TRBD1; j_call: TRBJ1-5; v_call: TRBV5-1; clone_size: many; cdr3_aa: CASKPGTGNQPQHF; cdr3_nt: TGCGCCAGCAAACCCGGGACAGGGAATCAGCCCCAGCATTTT
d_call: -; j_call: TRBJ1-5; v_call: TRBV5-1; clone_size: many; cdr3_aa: CASSLEGNSNQPQHF; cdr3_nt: TGCGCCAGCAGCTTGGAAGGAAATAGCAATCAGCCCCAGCATTTT
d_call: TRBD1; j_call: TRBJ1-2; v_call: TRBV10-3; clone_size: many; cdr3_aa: CAIRAGGNGYTF; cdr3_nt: TGTGCCATCAGAGCAGGGGGAAACGGCTACACCTTC
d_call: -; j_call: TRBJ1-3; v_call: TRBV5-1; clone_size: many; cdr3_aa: CASSLEGFSGNTIYF; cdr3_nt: TGCGCCAGCAGCTTGGAGGGCTTCTCTGGAAACACCATATATTTT
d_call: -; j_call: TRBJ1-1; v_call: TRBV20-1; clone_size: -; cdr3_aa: CSASAFENTEAFF; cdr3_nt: TGCAGTGCTTCCGCTTTTGAAAACACTGAAGCTTTCTTT
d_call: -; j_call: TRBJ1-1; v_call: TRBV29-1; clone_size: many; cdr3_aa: CSVTPGFEAFF; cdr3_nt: TGCAGCGTCACCCCCGGGTTTGAAGCTTTCTTT
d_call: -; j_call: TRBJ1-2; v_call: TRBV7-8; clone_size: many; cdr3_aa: CASSLDLGGGYTF; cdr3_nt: TGTGCCAGCAGCTTAGATCTTGGTGGCGGCTACACCTTC
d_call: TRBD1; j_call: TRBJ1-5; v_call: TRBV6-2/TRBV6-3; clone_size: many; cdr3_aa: CASKLRGQADGGNQPQHF; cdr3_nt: TGTGCCAGCAAGCTCCGCGGACAGGCGGATGGTGGCAATCAGCCCCAGCATTTT
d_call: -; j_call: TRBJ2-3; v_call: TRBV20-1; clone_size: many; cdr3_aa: CSATKGNGDTQYF; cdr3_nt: TGCAGTGCAACGAAAGGGAATGGAGATACGCAGTATTTT
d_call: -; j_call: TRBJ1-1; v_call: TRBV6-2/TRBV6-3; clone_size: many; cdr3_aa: CASNNRGSANTEAFF; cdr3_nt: TGTGCCAGCAATAACCGGGGGTCGGCGAACACTGAAGCTTTCTTT